This passage covers 4 T cell receptor beta chains from one sample sequenced in a study of blood T cell repertoires in COVID-19 (dated by TCRdb to between 2020 and 2021). The method was the immunoSEQ multiplex PCR assay. As stored in TCRdb, this immuneACCESS dataset retains in-frame rearrangements with V and J assigned. A fraction of the clones does not appear; measured against another copy, unresolved V genes explain less than half of the discrepancy, and the remainder lacks a known reason. The sample records over 100,000 clones, about 88% of which are singletons. The ten top clones hold approximately 5% of the sample. Material: peripheral blood. The receptors derive from a human donor in a cohort sampled during active COVID-19.

This clone was recorded only once. The chain employs TRBV4-1 and TRBJ2-1, with a tentative D call TRBD1 (6 bases). Trimming pared 2 bases from V and 2 bases from J, leaving 10 bases between. The CDR3 totals 15 residues. Germline V lookup: CDR1 MGHRA, CDR2 YSYEKL. This chain's CDR3 is CASSQPRTAYNEQFF. In DNA form, the CDR3 reads TGCGCCAGCAGCCAACCCCGGACAGCCTACAATGAGCAGTTCTTC.

The chain has TRBV19 and TRBJ2-1, with 7 nucleotides matching TRBD1. V was pared by 5 bases and J by 6 bases, with 16 bases of the junction left unmatched. The germline gives CDR1 LNHDA, CDR2 SQIVND (reference sequence). The length of the CDR3 is 17 residues. The DNA for the CDR3 is TGTGCCAGTAGTCCCGGGACAGTCGGATGGGCAGTCAATGAGCAGTTCTTC. Translated: CASSPGTVGWAVNEQFF.

CDR3 bases: TGTGCCAGCTCACCCGGACTAGCGGGGGGCTTCCCGATTCGAGATACGCAGTATTTT. This encodes CASSPGLAGGFPIRDTQYF. V and J are TRBV18 and TRBJ2-3, with 14 bases aligning to TRBD2. CDR1 is KGHSH and CDR2 is LQKENI in the germline V gene. This CDR3 spans 19 amino acids. V was clipped by 3 bases and J by 5 bases; unmatched bases: 13. The full variable domain, rest sourced from reference TRBV18 and TRBJ2-3, is NAGVMQNPRHLVRRRGQEARLRCSPMKGHSHVYWYRQLPEEGLKFMVYLQKENIIDESGMPKERFSAEFPKEGPSILRIQQVVRGDSAAYFCASSPGLAGGFPIRDTQYFGPGTRLTVL.

V gene TRBV4-2 combines with J gene TRBJ1-6; TRBD1 agrees at 8 bases. J was trimmed by 10 bases and V by 3 bases; bases with no gene match: 11. Germline CDR1 is LGHNA and CDR2 is YNFKEQ. This CDR3 region has 16 residues. The CDR3 protein is CASSQPSTGGSSPLHF. In DNA form, the CDR3 reads TGTGCCAGCAGCCAGCCCTCCACAGGGGGATCCTCACCCCTCCACTTT.